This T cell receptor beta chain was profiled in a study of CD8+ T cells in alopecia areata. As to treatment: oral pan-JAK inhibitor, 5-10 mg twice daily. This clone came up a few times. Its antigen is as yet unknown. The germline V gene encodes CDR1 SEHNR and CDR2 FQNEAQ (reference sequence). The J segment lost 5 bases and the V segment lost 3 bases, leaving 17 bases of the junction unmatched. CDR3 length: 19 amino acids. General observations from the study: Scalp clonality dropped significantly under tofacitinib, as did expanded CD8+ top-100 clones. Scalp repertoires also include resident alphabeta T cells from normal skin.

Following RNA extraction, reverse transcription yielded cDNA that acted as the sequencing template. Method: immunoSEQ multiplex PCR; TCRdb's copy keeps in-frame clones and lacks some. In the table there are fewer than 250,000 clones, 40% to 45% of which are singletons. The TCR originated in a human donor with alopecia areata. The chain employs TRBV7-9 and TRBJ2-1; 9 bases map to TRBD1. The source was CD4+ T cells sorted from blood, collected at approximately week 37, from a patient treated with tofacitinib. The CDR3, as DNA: TGTGCCAGCAGCTTGTTGGGACAGGGTAAGGGTCTAAACCACAATGAGCAGTTCTTC. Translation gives CASSLLGQGKGLNHNEQFF.